Described below is a single T cell receptor (beta chain) sequence and its context. Its antigen is unidentified. The data were obtained in a study of cytomegalovirus exposure and HLA in healthy donors. Whole-study context: An early data release held about 85 million unique TCRs from HLA-typed donors.

Study-level points and caveats: In an earlier analysis, most TCR beta V segments were productive about 87% or about 30% of the time. The authors judged a highly shared variant cluster likely a sequencing artifact.

It was with 60 Vbeta and 13 Jbeta primers that the PCR ran. Sequenced by immunoSEQ multiplex PCR; TCRdb stores in-frame clones only, minus some. Of hundreds of thousands of clones in the sample, more than 75% were seen once. Germline CDR1 and CDR2: SQVTM and ANQGSEA. The CDR3 is 14 residues long. Losses at the gene ends were 4 bases for V and 6 bases for J; bases not matched to a gene: 10. The chain has TRBV29-1 and TRBJ1-1; 8 bases match TRBD1. Sample: PBMCs. The source is a male donor in good health and CMV-seronegative. The CDR3: CSVGQGAQISEAFF. Written as DNA, the CDR3 is TGCAGCGTTGGTCAGGGGGCGCAAATCTCTGAAGCTTTCTTT.